One and the same sample provided the 12 T cell receptor beta chains below, sequenced in a study of blood T cells in healthy people across ages. Combining a sample-barcoded 5' primer with a J-beta primer mix, a second PCR ran for about 7 to 11 cycles. TCRdb redid the calling of the 5' RACE reads with MiXCR, one entry per CDR3 protein. This repertoire shows 1.8 million or so distinct CDR3 sequences, around 42% found once; its top ten account for 23%. Material: blood. The receptors shown here come from a human donor in good health.

This clonotype was detected a few times. The V gene is TRBV4-2, the J gene TRBJ2-5, with D possibly matching TRBD2 (6 bases). The germline V and J ends were trimmed by 0 bases and 3 bases, with 11 bases remaining between them. Germline loops: CDR1 LGHNA, CDR2 YNFKEQ. The CDR3 is made up of 15 amino acids. CDR3 in DNA: TGTGCCAGCAGCCAAGAAGGGACTCGGAAAGAGACCCAGTACTTC. As protein: CASSQEGTRKETQYF.

V and J are TRBV29-1 and TRBJ2-6, with no clear D. Germline CDR1 SQVTM, CDR2 ANQGSEA. The V end was cut by 2 bases, the J end by 2 bases, with 4 bases between. CDR3 length: 13 residues. CDR3 in DNA: TGCAGCGTTGAAAGGGCTGGGGCCAACGTCCTGACTTTC. This codes for CSVERAGANVLTF.

This rearrangement joins TRBV5-1 to TRBJ1-1; 10 bases map to TRBD1. Germline V CDR1 and CDR2: SGHRS, YFSETQ. CDR3 length: 15 amino acids. J lost 10 bases, V lost 4 bases, and 13 bases had no gene match. In nucleotides, the CDR3 is TGCGCCAGCAGCATCGAGGGACAGGGGCGAAGAGGAGCTTTCTTT. Translation gives CASSIEGQGRRGAFF. Full variable domain (rest looked up from reference TRBV5-1 and TRBJ1-1): KAGVTQTPRYLIKTRGQQVTLSCSPISGHRSVSWYQQTPGQGLQFLFEYFSETQRNKGNFPGRFSGRQFSNSRSEMNVSTLELGDSALYLCASSIEGQGRRGAFFGQGTRLTVV.

This clonotype was recorded a few times. This chain uses TRBV7-2 with TRBJ1-2; unclear D gene. CDR3 length: 15 residues. V was trimmed by 1 base and J by 2 bases, leaving 11 bases between them. Looked up from germline, CDR1 is SGHTA and CDR2 is FQGNSA. CDR3 bases: TGTGCCAGCAGCTTAGGGCCGGAAGTCAACTATGGCTACACCTTC. It codes for CASSLGPEVNYGYTF.

V gene TRBV20-1 combines with J gene TRBJ2-1; D not resolved. This CDR3 has 14 amino acids. Germline V gene data show CDR1 as DFQATT and CDR2 as SNEGSKA (reference sequence). Trimming removed 2 bases from V and 0 bases from J, with 8 bases in between. The CDR3 DNA reads TGCAGTGCTAGACAGAAGAGCTCCTACAATGAGCAGTTCTTC. It yields the protein CSARQKSSYNEQFF.

This clonotype occurred once. This rearrangement joins TRBV3-1 to TRBJ1-1; unclear D gene. Trimming took off 1 base at V and 4 bases at J, with 10 bases between the two ends. The CDR3 length is 14 residues. Germline V gene lookup returns CDR1 LGHDT and CDR2 YNNKEL (reference sequence). This chain's CDR3 is CASSQVPPTTEAFF. Here the CDR3 DNA reads TGTGCCAGCAGCCAAGTCCCCCCCACCACTGAAGCTTTCTTT.

V usage is TRBV15 and J usage is TRBJ1-2; D might be TRBD1 (5 bases). In germline, CDR1 is LNHNV, CDR2 YYDKDF (reference sequence). The V end lost 8 bases, the J end lost 5 bases, and 18 bases lay between the germline ends. The CDR3 loop spans 14 amino acids. The DNA of the CDR3 is TGTGCCACCGGGCCGCCTGAAGGGGCTTATGGCTACACCTTC. This gives the protein CATGPPEGAYGYTF.

This clonotype is medium-sized (0.01 to 0.1%) within its sample. The gene calls are TRBV6-2 or TRBV6-3 and TRBJ2-1; 7 nucleotides line up with TRBD1. The CDR3 is 13 residues long. Germline trimming cut 5 bases from V and 3 bases from J; bases unmatched to any gene: 1. Germline CDR1 and CDR2: MNHEY and SVGEGT. CDR3 region: CASSDRDYNEQFF. The CDR3 DNA reads as TGTGCCAGCAGTGACAGGGACTACAATGAGCAGTTCTTC.

In this sample, this clonotype turned up a few times. The chain is built from TRBV25-1 and TRBJ2-1, with 14 bases identical to TRBD2. Losses at the gene ends were 3 bases for V and 7 bases for J; bases not matched to a gene: 5. The CDR3 is 16 amino acids. Germline V gene sequence: CDR1 MGHDK, CDR2 SYGVNS. CDR3 sequence (DNA): TGTGCCAGCAGTGATCCGACTAGCGGGGGGGTAAATGAGCAGTTCTTC. It encodes CASSDPTSGGVNEQFF.

This clonotype came up once. The chain links TRBV13 to TRBJ2-7; 7 bases match TRBD2. The trim removed 4 bases at V and 1 base at J, leaving 7 bases unmatched. The CDR3 contains 15 residues. The germline gives CDR1 PRHDT, CDR2 FYEKMQ (reference sequence). CDR3 DNA sequence: TGTGCCAGCAGCTCGGGAGCGGGGTCGTCCTACGAGCAGTACTTC. As protein: CASSSGAGSSYEQYF.

The rearrangement joins TRBV11-3 to TRBJ2-7; D ambiguous. V was trimmed by 0 bases and J by 7 bases, leaving 7 bases between them. CDR1 and CDR2 (germline): SGHNT, YENEEA. The CDR3 consists of 12 residues. In DNA form, the CDR3 reads TGTGCCAGCAGCTTAGAGCCCCAGGAGCAGTACTTC. Its protein is CASSLEPQEQYF. Variable domain in full (rest from reference TRBV11-3 and TRBJ2-7): EAGVVQSPRYKIIEKKQPVAFWCNPISGHNTLYWYLQNLGQGPELLIRYENEEAVDDSQLPKDRFSAERLKGVDSTLKIQPAELGDSAVYLCASSLEPQEQYFGPGTRLTVT.

This clonotype was seen a handful of times. The rearrangement uses TRBV29-1 and TRBJ1-2, with 7 bases fitting TRBD1. CDR3 length equals 17 residues. Looked up from germline, CDR1 is SQVTM and CDR2 is ANQGSEA. V lost 1 base and J lost 1; bases outside the gene matches: 12. The CDR3 DNA reads as TGCAGCGTTGAAGCCACCCGGGACAGAACCATTAACTATGGCTACACCTTC. This gives the protein CSVEATRDRTINYGYTF.